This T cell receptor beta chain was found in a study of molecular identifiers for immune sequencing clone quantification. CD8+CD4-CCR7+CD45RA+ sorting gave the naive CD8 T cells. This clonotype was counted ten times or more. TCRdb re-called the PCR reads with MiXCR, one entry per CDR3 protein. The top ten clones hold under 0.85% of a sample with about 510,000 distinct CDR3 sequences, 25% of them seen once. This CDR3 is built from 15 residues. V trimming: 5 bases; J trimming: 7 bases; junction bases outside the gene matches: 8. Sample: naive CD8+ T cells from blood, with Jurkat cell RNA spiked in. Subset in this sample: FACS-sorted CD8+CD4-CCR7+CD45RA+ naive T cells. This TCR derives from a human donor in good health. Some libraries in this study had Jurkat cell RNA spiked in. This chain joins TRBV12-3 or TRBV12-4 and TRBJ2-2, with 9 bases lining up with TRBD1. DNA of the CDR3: TGTGCCAGCAGTCCCGGGACAGGGATTCGCGGGGAGCTGTTTTTT. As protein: CASSPGTGIRGELFF.